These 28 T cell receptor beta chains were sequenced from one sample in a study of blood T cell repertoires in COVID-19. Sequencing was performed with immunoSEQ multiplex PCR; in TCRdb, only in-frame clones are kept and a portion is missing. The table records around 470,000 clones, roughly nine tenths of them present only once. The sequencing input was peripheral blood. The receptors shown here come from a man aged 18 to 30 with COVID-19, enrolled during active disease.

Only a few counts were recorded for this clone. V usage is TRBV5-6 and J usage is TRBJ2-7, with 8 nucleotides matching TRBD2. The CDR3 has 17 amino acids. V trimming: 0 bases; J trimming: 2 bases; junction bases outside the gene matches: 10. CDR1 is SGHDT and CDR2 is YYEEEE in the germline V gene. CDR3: CASSLGWTSSRTYEQYF. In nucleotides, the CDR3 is TGTGCCAGCAGCTTGGGATGGACTAGCTCCAGAACCTACGAGCAGTACTTC.

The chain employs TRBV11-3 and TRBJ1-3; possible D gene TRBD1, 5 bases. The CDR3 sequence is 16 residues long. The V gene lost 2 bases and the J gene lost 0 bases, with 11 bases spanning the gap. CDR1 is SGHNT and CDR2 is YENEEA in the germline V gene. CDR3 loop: CASSLFPGHSGNTIYF. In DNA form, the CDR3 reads TGTGCCAGCAGCTTATTCCCAGGGCACTCTGGAAACACCATATATTTT.

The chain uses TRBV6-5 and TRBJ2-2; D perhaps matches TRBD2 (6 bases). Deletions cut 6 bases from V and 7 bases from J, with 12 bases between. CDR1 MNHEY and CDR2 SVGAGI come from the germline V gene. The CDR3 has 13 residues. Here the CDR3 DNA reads TGTGCCAGCAGCACCGCGACTAGCGGGGAGCTGTTTTTT. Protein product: CASSTATSGELFF.

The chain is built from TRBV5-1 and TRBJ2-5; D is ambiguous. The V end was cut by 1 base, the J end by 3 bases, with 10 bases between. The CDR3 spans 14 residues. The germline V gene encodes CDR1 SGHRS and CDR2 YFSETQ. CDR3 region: CASSLMGSEETQYF. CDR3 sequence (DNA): TGCGCCAGCAGCTTGATGGGCTCGGAAGAGACCCAGTACTTC.

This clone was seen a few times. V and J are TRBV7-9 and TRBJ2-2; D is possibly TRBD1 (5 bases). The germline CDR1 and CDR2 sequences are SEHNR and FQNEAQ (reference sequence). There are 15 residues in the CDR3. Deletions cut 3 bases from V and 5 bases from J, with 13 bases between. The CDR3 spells CASSFDLRVTGELFF. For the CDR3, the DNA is TGTGCCAGCAGCTTTGACCTCAGGGTAACCGGGGAGCTGTTTTTT.

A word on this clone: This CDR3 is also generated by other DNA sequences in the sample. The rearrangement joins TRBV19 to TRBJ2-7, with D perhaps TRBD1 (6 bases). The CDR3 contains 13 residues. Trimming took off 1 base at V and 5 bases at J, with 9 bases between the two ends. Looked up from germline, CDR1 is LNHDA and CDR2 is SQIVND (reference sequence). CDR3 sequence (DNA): TGTGCCAGTAGTATAGTAGGGGGAGACGAGCAGTACTTC. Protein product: CASSIVGGDEQYF. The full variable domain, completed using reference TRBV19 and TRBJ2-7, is DGGITQSPKYLFRKEGQNVTLSCEQNLNHDAMYWYRQDPGQGLRLIYYSQIVNDFQKGDIAEGYSVSREKKESFPLTVTSAQKNPTAFYLCASSIVGGDEQYFGPGTRLTVT.

The chain's CDR3 is CASSLSGGAKNIQYF. In nucleotides, the CDR3 is TGTGCCAGCAGCTTGTCCGGGGGGGCCAAAAACATTCAGTACTTC. The chain couples TRBV7-9 to TRBJ2-4, with 7 bases aligning to TRBD2. Germline V gene data show CDR1 as SEHNR and CDR2 as FQNEAQ (reference sequence). Unmatched junction bases numbered 3, after V lost 3 bases and J lost 1 base. CDR3 length: 15 residues.

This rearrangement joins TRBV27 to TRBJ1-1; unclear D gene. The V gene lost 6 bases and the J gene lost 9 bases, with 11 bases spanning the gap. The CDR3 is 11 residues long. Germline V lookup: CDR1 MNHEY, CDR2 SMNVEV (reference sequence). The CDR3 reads CASSRGSQAFF. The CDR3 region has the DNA TGTGCCAGCAGCCGGGGAAGTCAAGCTTTCTTT.

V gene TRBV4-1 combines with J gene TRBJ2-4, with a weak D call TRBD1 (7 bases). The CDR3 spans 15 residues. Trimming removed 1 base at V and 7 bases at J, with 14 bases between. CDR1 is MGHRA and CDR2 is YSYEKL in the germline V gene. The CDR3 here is CASSQVAAGGNIQYF. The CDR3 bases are TGCGCCAGCAGCCAAGTTGCGGCAGGGGGGAACATTCAGTACTTC.

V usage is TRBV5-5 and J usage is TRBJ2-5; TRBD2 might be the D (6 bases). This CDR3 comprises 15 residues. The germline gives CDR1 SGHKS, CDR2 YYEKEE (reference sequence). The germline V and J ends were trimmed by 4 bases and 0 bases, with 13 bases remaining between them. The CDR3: CASSIIGGYQETQYF. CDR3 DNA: TGTGCCAGCAGCATTATTGGGGGGTACCAAGAGACCCAGTACTTC. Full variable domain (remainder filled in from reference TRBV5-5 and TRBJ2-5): DAGVTQSPTHLIKTRGQQVTLRCSPISGHKSVSWYQQVLGQGPQFIFQYYEKEERGRGNFPDRFSARQFPNYSSELNVNALLLGDSALYLCASSIIGGYQETQYFGPGTRLLVL.

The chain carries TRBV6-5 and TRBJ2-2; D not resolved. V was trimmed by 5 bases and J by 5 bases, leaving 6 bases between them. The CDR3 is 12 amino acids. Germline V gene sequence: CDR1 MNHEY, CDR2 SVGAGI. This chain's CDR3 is CASSHPTGELFF. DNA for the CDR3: TGTGCCAGCAGTCATCCAACCGGGGAGCTGTTTTTT.

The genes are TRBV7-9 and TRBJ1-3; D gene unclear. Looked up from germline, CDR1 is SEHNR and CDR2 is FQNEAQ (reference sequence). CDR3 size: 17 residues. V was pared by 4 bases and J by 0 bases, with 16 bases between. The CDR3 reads CASSSRRRSDSGNTIYF. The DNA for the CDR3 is TGTGCCAGCAGCTCAAGACGGCGGTCAGACTCTGGAAACACCATATATTTT.

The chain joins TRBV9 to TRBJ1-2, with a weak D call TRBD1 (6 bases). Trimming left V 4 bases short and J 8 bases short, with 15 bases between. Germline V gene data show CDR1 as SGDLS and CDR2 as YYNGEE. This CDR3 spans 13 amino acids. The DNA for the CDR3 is TGTGCCAGCAGCCGACCAGGGGCGTGGGGCTACACCTTC. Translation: CASSRPGAWGYTF.

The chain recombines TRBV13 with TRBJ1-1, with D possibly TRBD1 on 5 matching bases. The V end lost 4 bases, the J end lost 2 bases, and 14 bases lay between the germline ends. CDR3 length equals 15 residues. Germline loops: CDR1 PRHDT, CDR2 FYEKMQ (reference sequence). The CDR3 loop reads CASSSPPQANTEAFF. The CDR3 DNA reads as TGTGCCAGCAGCTCCCCGCCACAGGCTAACACTGAAGCTTTCTTT.

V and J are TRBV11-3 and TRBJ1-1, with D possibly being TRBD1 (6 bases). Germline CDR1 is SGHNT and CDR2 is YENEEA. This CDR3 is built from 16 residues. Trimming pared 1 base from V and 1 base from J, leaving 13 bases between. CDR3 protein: CASSLGAGVANTEAFF. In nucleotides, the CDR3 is TGTGCCAGCAGCTTAGGGGCAGGGGTTGCGAACACTGAAGCTTTCTTT.

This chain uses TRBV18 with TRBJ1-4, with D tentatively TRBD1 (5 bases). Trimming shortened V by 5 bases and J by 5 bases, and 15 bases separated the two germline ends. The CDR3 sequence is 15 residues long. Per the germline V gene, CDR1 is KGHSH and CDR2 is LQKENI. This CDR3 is CASSNYRTENEKLFF. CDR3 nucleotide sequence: TGTGCCAGCTCAAATTACAGGACGGAGAATGAAAAACTGTTTTTT.

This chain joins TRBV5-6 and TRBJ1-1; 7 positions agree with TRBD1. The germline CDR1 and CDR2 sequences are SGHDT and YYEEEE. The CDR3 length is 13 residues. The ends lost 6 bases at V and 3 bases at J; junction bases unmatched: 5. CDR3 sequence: CASTTTGYTEAFF. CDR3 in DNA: TGTGCCAGCACCACGACAGGGTACACTGAAGCTTTCTTT.

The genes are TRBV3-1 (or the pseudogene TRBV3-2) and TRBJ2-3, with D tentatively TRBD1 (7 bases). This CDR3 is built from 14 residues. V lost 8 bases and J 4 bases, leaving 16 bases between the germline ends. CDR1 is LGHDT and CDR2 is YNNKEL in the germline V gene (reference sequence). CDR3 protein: CASSFGGGPDTQYF. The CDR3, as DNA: TGTGCCAGCTCGTTCGGAGGGGGCCCAGATACGCAGTATTTT.

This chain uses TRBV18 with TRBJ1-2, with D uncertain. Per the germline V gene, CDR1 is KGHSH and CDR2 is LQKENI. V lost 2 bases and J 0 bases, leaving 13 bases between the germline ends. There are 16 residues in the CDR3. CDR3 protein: CASSPAVTASNYGYTF. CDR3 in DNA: TGTGCCAGCTCACCAGCCGTCACAGCCTCTAACTATGGCTACACCTTC.

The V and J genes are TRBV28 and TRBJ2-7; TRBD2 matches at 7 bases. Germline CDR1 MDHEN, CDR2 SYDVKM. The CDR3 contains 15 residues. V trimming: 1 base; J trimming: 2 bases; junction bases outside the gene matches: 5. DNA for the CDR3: TGTGCCAGCAGTTTATTGGCTAGCGGTACCTACGAGCAGTACTTC. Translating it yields CASSLLASGTYEQYF.

The CDR3 nucleotides read TGTGCCAGCAGCTTAGAGCTACTAGCACCAATCTCCAAGCAGTACTTC. It encodes CASSLELLAPISKQYF. The chain links TRBV11-3 to TRBJ2-7, with a possible D match to TRBD2 (6 bases). CDR1 and CDR2 (germline): SGHNT, YENEEA. Trimming removed 0 bases from V and 8 bases from J, with 20 bases in between. The CDR3 sequence is 16 residues long.

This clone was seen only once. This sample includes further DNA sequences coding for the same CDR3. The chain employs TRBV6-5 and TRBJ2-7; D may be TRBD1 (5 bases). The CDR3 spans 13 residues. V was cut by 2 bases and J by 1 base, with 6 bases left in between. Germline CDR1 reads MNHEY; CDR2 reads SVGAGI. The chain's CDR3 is CASSYAGSYEQYF. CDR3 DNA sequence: TGTGCCAGCAGTTACGCAGGGTCCTACGAGCAGTACTTC.

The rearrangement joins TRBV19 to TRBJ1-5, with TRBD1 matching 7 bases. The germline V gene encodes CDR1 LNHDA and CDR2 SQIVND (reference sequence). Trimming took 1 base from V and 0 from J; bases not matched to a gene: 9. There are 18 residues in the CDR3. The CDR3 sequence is CASSIGLGTEISNQPQHF. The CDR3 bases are TGTGCCAGTAGTATAGGTTTAGGGACAGAGATTAGCAATCAGCCCCAGCATTTT.

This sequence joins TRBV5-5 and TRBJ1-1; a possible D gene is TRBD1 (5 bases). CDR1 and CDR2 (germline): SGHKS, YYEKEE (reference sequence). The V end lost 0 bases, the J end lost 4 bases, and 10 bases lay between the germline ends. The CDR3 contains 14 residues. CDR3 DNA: TGTGCCAGCAGCTTGGATCAGGGCATCACTGAAGCTTTCTTT. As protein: CASSLDQGITEAFF.

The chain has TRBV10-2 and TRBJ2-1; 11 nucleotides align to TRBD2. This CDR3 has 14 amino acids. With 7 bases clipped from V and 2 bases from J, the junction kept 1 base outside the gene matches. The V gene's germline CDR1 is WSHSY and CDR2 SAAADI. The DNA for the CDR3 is TGCGCCAGCACTAGCGGGGGGACCTACAATGAGCAGTTCTTC. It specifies CASTSGGTYNEQFF.

The CDR3 nucleotides are TGTGCCAGCAGCTTATTAGGGGGAACTGGAAACACCATATATTTT. The encoded protein is CASSLLGGTGNTIYF. V and J are TRBV7-2 and TRBJ1-3, with a tentative D call TRBD1 (6 bases). V lost 2 bases and J 2 bases, leaving 10 bases between the germline ends. The CDR3 is 15 amino acids. Germline V CDR1 and CDR2: SGHTA, FQGNSA.

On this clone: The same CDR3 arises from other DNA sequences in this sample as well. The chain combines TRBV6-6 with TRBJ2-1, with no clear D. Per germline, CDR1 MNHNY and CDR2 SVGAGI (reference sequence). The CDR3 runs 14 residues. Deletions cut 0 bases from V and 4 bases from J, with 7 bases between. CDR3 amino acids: CASSYSRVYNEQFF. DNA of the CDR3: TGTGCCAGCAGTTACTCTCGCGTTTACAATGAGCAGTTCTTC.

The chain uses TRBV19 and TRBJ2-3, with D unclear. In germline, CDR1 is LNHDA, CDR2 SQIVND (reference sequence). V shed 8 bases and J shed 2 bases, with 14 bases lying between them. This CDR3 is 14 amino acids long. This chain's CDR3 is CASSLAINTDTQYF. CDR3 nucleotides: TGTGCCAGTTCTTTAGCCATAAACACAGATACGCAGTATTTT.